This TCR beta chain was captured in a study of blood T cells in healthy people across ages. Study-level information: Every two T cells gave about one barcoded beta molecule via template switching.

This CDR3 comprises 17 residues. Sample-barcoded 5' priming and a J-beta primer mix drove a second PCR of about 7 to 12 cycles. TCRdb re-called the 5' RACE reads with MiXCR, one entry per CDR3 protein. The sample yields hundreds of thousands of distinct CDR3 sequences, roughly 58% seen once. The sequence came from a man between 60 and 75 years old in good health. Sequences were obtained from blood. This chain links TRBV21-1 with TRBJ1-1; TRBD1 is taken as the D call from the table, unchecked against the DNA. TRBV21-1 is an annotated pseudogene. This CDR3 is CASSRGGTARINTEAFF. The CDR3 region has the DNA TGTGCCAGCAGCAGAGGTGGGACAGCTCGGATCAACACTGAAGCTTTCTTT.